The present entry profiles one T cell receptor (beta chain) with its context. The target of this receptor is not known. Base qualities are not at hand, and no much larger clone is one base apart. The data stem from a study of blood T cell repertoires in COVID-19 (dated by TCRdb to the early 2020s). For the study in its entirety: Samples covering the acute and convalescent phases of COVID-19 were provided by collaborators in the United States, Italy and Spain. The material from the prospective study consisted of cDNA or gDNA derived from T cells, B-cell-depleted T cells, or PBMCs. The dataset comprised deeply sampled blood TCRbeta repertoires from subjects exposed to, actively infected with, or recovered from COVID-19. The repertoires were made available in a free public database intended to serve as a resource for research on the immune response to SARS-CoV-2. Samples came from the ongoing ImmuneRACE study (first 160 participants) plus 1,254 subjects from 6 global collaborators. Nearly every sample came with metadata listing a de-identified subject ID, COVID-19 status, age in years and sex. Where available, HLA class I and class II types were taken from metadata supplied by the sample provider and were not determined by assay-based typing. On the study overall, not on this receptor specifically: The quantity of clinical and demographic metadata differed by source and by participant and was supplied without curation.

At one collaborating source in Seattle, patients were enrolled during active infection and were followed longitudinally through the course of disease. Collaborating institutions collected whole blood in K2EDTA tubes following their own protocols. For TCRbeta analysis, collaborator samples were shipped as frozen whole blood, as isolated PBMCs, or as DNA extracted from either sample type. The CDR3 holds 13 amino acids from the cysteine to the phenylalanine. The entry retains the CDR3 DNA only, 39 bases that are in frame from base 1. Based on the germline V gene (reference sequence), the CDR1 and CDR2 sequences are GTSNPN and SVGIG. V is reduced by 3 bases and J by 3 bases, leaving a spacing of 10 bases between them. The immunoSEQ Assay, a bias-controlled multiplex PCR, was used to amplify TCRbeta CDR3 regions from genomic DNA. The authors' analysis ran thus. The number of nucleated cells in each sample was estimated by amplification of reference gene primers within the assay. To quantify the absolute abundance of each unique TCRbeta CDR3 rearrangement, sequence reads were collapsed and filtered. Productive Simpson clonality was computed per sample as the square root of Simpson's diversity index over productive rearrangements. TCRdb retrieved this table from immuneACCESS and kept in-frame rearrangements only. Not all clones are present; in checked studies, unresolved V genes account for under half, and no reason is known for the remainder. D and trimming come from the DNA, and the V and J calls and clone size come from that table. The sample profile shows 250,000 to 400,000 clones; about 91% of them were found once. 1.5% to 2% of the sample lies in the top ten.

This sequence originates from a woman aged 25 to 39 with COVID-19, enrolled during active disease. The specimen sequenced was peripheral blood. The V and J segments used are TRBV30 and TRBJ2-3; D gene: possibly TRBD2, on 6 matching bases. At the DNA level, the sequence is TGTGCCTGGAGCAGCGGGCCGACAGATACGCAGTATTTT. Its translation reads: CAWSSGPTDTQYF.